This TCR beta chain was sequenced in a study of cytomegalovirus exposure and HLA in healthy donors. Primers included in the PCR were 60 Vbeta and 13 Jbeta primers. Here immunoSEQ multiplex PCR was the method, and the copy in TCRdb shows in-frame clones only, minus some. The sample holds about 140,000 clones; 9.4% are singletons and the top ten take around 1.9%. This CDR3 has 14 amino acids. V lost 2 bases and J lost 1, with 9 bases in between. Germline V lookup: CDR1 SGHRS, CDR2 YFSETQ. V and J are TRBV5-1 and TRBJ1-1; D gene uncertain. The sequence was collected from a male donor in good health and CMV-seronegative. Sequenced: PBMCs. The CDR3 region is CASSFSSGNTEAFF. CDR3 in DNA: TGCGCCAGCAGCTTTTCCTCCGGGAACACTGAAGCTTTCTTT.